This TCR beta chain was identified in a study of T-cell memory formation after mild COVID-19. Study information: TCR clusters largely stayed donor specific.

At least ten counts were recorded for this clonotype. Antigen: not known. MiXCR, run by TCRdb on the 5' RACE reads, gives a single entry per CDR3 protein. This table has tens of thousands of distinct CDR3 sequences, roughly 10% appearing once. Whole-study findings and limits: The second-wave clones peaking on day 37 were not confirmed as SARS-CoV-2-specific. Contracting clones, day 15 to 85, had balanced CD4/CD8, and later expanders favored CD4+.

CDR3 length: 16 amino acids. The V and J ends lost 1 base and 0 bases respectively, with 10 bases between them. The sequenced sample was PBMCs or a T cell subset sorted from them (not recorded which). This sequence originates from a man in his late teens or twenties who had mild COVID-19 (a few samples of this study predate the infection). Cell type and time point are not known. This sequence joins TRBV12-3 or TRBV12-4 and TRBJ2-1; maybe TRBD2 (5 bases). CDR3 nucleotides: TGTGCCAGCAGTTTAGAAGGGAGCAGCTCCTACAATGAGCAGTTCTTC. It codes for CASSLEGSSSYNEQFF.